The clone carrying this TCR beta chain came up many times. Its target is not known. This entry comes from a study of blood T cells in healthy people across ages. Study observations and caveats: A roughly linear fall in TCR beta diversity per million T cells was seen with increasing age. Considered underestimates were the diversity estimates obtained from one million T cells. A strong correlation between TCR beta diversity and naive T cell percentage was seen.

A second PCR of 7 to 11 cycles used a sample-barcoded 5' primer and a J-beta primer mix. TCRdb reprocessed the 5' RACE reads with MiXCR, giving one entry per CDR3 protein. The sample has roughly 800,000 distinct CDR3 sequences; 40% to 65% are singletons. V was clipped by 4 bases and J by 4 bases, with 17 bases between them. There are 15 residues in the CDR3. Germline V gene data show CDR1 as MNHNS and CDR2 as SASEGT. The specimen was blood. The source of this sequence is an elderly man in good health. This chain uses TRBV6-1 with TRBJ2-7; D possibly matches TRBD1 or TRBD2 (7 bases each). The CDR3 protein is CASSGEGAVRYEQYF. CDR3 coding DNA: TGTGCCAGCAGTGGGGAGGGGGCGGTTCGGTACGAGCAGTACTTC.